A selection of T cell receptor beta chains follows, all from one sample in a study of blood T cell repertoires in COVID-19. Assay used: immunoSEQ multiplex PCR; TCRdb lists only in-frame clones, some missing. Altogether under 500,000 clones are present, roughly 87% being singletons, with the ten largest covering approximately 2%. The sequencing sample was made of PBMCs or T cells enriched from blood (not recorded which). The receptors here all came from a young woman with acute COVID-19. CDR3s include the opening cysteine and the closing phenylalanine or tryptophan. D genes are given only for firm matches. Part of the rows lack a size; the others show once, few, many or a class for expanded clones.

TRBV2	TRBD1	TRBJ1-4	.	TGTGCCAGCAGATCGGACAGGGAAGTTGGAAAACTGTTTTTT	CASRSDREVGKLFF
TRBV30	.	TRBJ2-5	.	TGTGCCTGGAGTGTACGTGGCGAGACCCAGTACTTC	CAWSVRGETQYF
TRBV3-1/TRBV3-2	.	TRBJ1-6	once	TGTGCCAGCAGCCCAGCGCCGGCGTCACCCCTCCACTTT	CASSPAPASPLHF
TRBV20-1	.	TRBJ2-7	.	TGCAGTGCTAGTAGTGGGCTCGAGCAGTACTTC	CSASSGLEQYF
TRBV30	TRBD2	TRBJ2-2	.	TGTGCCTGGAGTGTATTCGGGAGGGCCGCCGGGGAGCTGTTTTTT	CAWSVFGRAAGELFF
TRBV9	TRBD2	TRBJ2-3	.	TGTGCCAGCAGCGTAGTGGGTAGCGGGGCCACAGATACGCAGTATTTT	CASSVVGSGATDTQYF
TRBV18	TRBD1	TRBJ2-1	.	TGTGCCAGCTCACCAAGACAGGGCTCCTACAATGAGCAGTTCTTC	CASSPRQGSYNEQFF
TRBV5-1	.	TRBJ2-7	.	TGCGCCAGCAGCTTGGGCAGGGACGAGCAGTACTTC	CASSLGRDEQYF
TRBV19	.	TRBJ1-5	few	TGTGCCTCAAAAGACCCAGGGGCTGGGAATCAGCCCCAGCATTTT	CASKDPGAGNQPQHF
TRBV5-1	.	TRBJ1-4	.	TGCGCCAGCAGCCCCGCAACTAATGAAAAACTGTTTTTT	CASSPATNEKLFF
TRBV7-9	TRBD2	TRBJ2-7	.	TGTGCCAGCAGCTCGACTAGCGGTGACCCTCTGATCTACGAGCAGTACTTC	CASSSTSGDPLIYEQYF
TRBV27	.	TRBJ1-5	.	TGTGCCAGCAGTTTCCGGGGTCAGCCCCAGCATTTT	CASSFRGQPQHF
TRBV27	TRBD1	TRBJ2-4	.	TGTGCCAGCAGCCCTTCGACAGGGACCAAAAACATTCAGTACTTC	CASSPSTGTKNIQYF
TRBV19	.	TRBJ2-1	.	TGTGCCAGTAGTATCCCCGGACTACGGGCCCTCAATGAGCAGTTCTTC	CASSIPGLRALNEQFF
TRBV6-4	.	TRBJ2-6	.	TGTGCCAGCAGTGACCGCACAGCCTCCGGGGCCAACGTCCTGACTTTC	CASSDRTASGANVLTF
TRBV10-2	.	TRBJ2-7	.	TGCGCCAGGGCTACCGGGGGAAGCTCCTACGAGCAGTACTTC	CARATGGSSYEQYF
TRBV7-8	TRBD1	TRBJ1-3	.	TGTGCCAGCAGCTTAAGCGGGACAGGGGGAAGTGGAAACACCATATATTTT	CASSLSGTGGSGNTIYF
TRBV6-5	.	TRBJ2-7	once	TGTGCCAGCAGTTACTCGATGGAGAACTCCTACGAGCAGTACTTC	CASSYSMENSYEQYF